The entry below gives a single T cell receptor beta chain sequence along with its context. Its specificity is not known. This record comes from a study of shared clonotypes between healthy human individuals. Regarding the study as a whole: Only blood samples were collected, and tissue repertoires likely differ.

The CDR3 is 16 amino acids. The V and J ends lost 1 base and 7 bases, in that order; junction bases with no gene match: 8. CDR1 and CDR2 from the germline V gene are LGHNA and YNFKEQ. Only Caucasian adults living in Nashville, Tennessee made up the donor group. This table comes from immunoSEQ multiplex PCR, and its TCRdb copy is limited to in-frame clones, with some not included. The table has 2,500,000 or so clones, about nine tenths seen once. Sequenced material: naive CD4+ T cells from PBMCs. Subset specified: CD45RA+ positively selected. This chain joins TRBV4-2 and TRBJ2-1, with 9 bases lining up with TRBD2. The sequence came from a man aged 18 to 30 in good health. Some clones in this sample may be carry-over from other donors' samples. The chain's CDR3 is CASSQGGGRAENEQFF. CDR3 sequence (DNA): TGTGCCAGCAGCCAAGGGGGCGGGAGGGCCGAAAATGAGCAGTTCTTC.